This T cell receptor (beta chain) appears in the sequencing data of a study of CD8 T cells in Susac syndrome. Negative isolation was applied to CD8+ and CD4+ T cells, and FACS enrichment was applied to TEMRA cells. V shed 1 base and J shed 9 bases, with 10 bases lying between them. The CDR3 consists of 13 residues. The V gene's germline CDR1 is SEHNR and CDR2 FQNEAQ (reference sequence). Reverse transcription used 0.5 to 1 ug RNA and random hexamers. TCRdb fed the immunoSEQ multiplex PCR reads into MiXCR, producing one record per CDR3 protein. Among more than 100,000 distinct CDR3 sequences listed, roughly 94% were seen once.

The sequenced sample consisted of CD8+ T cells from PBMCs. This chain joins TRBV7-9 and TRBJ2-1, with D unclear. This TCR derives from a human donor with Susac syndrome. The CDR3 nucleotides read TGTGCCAGCAGCTTAGAGGCGTATATTGAGCAGTTCTTC. Protein sequence: CASSLEAYIEQFF.